Listed here is a single T cell receptor (beta chain). Its antigen is currently unknown. Separation from the roughly 700-subject first cohort characterized the roughly 130-subject validation cohort, to which the donors belonged. With 6 bases clipped from V and 11 bases from J, the junction kept 9 bases outside the gene matches. The germline gives CDR1 SNHLY, CDR2 FYNNEI. The CDR3 covers 14 residues. This entry is derived from a study of cytomegalovirus exposure and HLA in healthy donors. Background on the study: Later, an analysis reported that the 120 or so validation repertoires had used the same platform as the approximately 600 first-cohort repertoires.

Study-level points and caveats: The investigators catalogued some 150 TCR beta chains as cytomegalovirus-associated. According to a subsequent analysis, TCR clusters identified in the first cohort showed a tendency to co-occur across the approximately 120 validation repertoires.

The protocol was immunoSEQ multiplex PCR, while the TCRdb copy is restricted to in-frame clones and leaves out a portion. The table has about 360,000 clones, 86% seen once; the top ten hold roughly 0.82%. The TCR was taken from a woman aged 18-29 years in good health and CMV-seronegative. Material: PBMCs. The chain has TRBV2 and TRBJ1-4; 10 positions match TRBD1. The CDR3 loop reads CASRPDRGLVKLFF. CDR3 DNA: TGTGCCAGCAGGCCCGACAGGGGGCTTGTGAAACTGTTTTTT.